The present entry profiles one T cell receptor (beta chain) with its context. These data are taken from a study of blood T cell repertoires in COVID-19. In the study overall: Samples of COVID-19 (acute and convalescent) were obtained from the United States, Italy and Spain. PBMCs, B-cell-depleted T cells, or T cells provided the cDNA or gDNA that made up the material.

Germline CDR1 reads MNHEY; CDR2 reads SVGAGI. Deletions cut 4 bases from V and 4 bases from J, with 14 bases between. The CDR3 totals 15 residues. One Seattle source followed patients from active infection through their disease course. Per the original data handling: How many nucleated cells were present was estimated from reference gene primer amplification. Assay used: immunoSEQ multiplex PCR; TCRdb lists only in-frame clones, some missing. The V and J calls and the clone size are those of that table, but D and trimming were determined from the DNA. This table has over 450,000 clones, about 89% appearing once.

The sequence came from a woman between 50 and 59 years old with COVID-19, enrolled during active disease. The gene calls are TRBV6-5 and TRBJ1-5; a weak D match, TRBD1 (6 bases). The sequencing input was peripheral blood. CDR3 DNA: TGTGCCAGCAGTTTCGGGGGGCCACGAAATCAGCCCCAGCATTTT. Its protein product is CASSFGGPRNQPQHF.